This T cell receptor beta chain was documented in a study of radiotherapy plus CTLA-4 blockade in lung cancer (dated 2018 in TCRdb). Regarding the complete study: Among enrolled patients, approximately 18% had an objective response and 31% reached disease control. Findings and caveats that apply to the study as a whole: Early dynamic changes in blood T cell clones, together with increased serum interferon-beta after radiation, were reported as the strongest predictors of response. After treatment with radiotherapy and ipilimumab, TCR clones that originated in tumors expanded in peripheral blood.

CDR3 length: 15 amino acids, cysteine to phenylalanine. Here the CDR3 DNA is all that survives: 45 bases in frame from base 1. V has 5 bases trimmed and J has 6 bases trimmed; junction bases matching no gene number 5. The germline V gene encodes CDR1 MNHEY and CDR2 SVGAGI. The library relied on the immunoSEQ multiplex PCR assay. This immuneACCESS table, as held by TCRdb, lists in-frame sequences with V and J called but not all clones. Of the missing ones, under half trace to an unresolved V gene in checked studies; the others have no known cause. The sample records roughly 32,000 clones, roughly three quarters of which are singletons. 3% to 4.5% of the sample is held by the ten biggest clonotypes. The study tested focal radiation therapy combined with CTLA-4 blockade (ipilimumab) in patients with chemo-refractory metastatic non-small-cell lung cancer. To note about this clone: The antigen this receptor binds is unknown. It has no much larger one-base neighbor in the sample; base qualities were not kept.

The TCR was taken from a human donor with non-small cell lung cancer who had stable disease on radiotherapy plus ipilimumab. The rearrangement combines TRBV6-5 with TRBJ2-4; the junction holds 12 bases that match TRBD2. Sequencing was performed on peripheral blood, taken from a patient treated with radiotherapy plus ipilimumab. In nucleotides, the sequence is TGTGCCAGCAGTGCGACTAGCGGGAGTGGAAACATTCAGTACTTC. This gives the protein CASSATSGSGNIQYF.